This T cell receptor beta chain derives from a study of blood T cell repertoires in COVID-19. Across the study: Acute and convalescent COVID-19 specimens originated in the United States, Italy and Spain. PBMCs, B-cell-depleted T cells, or T cells were the source of the cDNA or gDNA that made up the material.

From germline, CDR1 is LNHDA and CDR2 SQIVND (reference sequence). The CDR3 sequence is 12 residues long. Trimming took 5 bases from V and 6 from J, leaving 10 bases between them. As handled by the study authors: Estimates of nucleated cell counts were drawn from the amplification of reference gene primers. The repertoire was sequenced with immunoSEQ multiplex PCR; TCRdb's copy has only in-frame clones and lacks some. V, J and clone size are taken as reported in that table, and D and trimming were inferred from the DNA itself. The sample yields a few hundred thousand clones, around 88% seen once. The TCR was taken from a woman between 25 and 40 years old who had recovered from COVID-19. The sequenced material came from peripheral blood. The rearrangement links TRBV19 to TRBJ1-1; no reliable D call. Written as DNA, the CDR3 is TGTGCCAGTAGTGGGCAGGCCGCTGAAGCTTTCTTT. Translated, it gives CASSGQAAEAFF.